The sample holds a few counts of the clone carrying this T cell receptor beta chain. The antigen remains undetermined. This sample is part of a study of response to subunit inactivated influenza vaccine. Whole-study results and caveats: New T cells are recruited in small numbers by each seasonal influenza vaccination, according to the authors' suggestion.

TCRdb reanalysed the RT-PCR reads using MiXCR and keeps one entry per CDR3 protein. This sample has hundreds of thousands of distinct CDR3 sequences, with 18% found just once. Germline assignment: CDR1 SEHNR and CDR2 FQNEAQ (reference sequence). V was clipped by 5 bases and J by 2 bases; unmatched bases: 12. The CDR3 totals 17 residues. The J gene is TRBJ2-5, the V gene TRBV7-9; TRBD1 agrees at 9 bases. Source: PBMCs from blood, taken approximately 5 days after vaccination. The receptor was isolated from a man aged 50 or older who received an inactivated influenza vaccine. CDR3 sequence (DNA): TGTGCCAGCAGCCATTGGAGGGGACAGGGACGGCAAGAGACCCAGTACTTC. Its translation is CASSHWRGQGRQETQYF. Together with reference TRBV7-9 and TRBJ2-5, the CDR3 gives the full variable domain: DTGVSQNPRHKITKRGQNVTFRCDPISEHNRLYWYRQTLGQGPEFLTYFQNEAQLEKSRLLSDRFSAERPKGSFSTLEIQRTEQGDSAMYLCASSHWRGQGRQETQYFGPGTRLLVL.